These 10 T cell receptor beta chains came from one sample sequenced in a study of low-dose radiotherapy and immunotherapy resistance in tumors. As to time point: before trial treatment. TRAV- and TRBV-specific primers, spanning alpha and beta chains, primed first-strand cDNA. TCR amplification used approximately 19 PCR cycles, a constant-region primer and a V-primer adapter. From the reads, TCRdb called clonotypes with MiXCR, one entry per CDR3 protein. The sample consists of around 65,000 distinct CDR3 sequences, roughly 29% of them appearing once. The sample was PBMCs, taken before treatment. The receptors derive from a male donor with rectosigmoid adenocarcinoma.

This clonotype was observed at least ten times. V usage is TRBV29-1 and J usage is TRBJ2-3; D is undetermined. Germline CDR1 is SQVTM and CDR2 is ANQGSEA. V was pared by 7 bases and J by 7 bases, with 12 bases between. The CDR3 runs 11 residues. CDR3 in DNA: TGCAGCGCCCACGAGGCAAATACGCAGTATTTT. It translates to CSAHEANTQYF.

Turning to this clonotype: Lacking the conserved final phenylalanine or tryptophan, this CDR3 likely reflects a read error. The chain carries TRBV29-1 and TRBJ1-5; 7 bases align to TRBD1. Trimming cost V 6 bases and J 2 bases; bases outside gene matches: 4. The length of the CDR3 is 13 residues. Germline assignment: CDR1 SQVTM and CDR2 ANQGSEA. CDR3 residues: CSVADRGNQPQHL. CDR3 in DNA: TGCAGCGTGGCTGACAGGGGCAATCAGCCCCAGCATCTC.

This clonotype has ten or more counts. This CDR3 reads CSARPSGRGFGANVLTF. For the CDR3, the DNA is TGCAGTGCTAGACCTAGCGGGAGGGGTTTTGGGGCCAACGTCCTGACTTTC. V gene TRBV20-1 combines with J gene TRBJ2-6; TRBD2 matches at 12 bases. This CDR3 is built from 17 residues. The ends lost 2 bases at V and 3 bases at J; junction bases unmatched: 5. Germline V gene lookup returns CDR1 DFQATT and CDR2 SNEGSKA (reference sequence).

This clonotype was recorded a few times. This chain's CDR3 is CASSWVSSSNQPQHF. The CDR3 nucleotides are TGTGCCAGCAGTTGGGTCTCGTCCAGCAATCAGCCCCAGCATTTT. The chain carries TRBV28 and TRBJ1-5; D call uncertain. Trimming pared 4 bases from V and 1 base from J, leaving 11 bases between. Germline V gives CDR1 MDHEN, CDR2 SYDVKM. The CDR3 covers 15 residues.

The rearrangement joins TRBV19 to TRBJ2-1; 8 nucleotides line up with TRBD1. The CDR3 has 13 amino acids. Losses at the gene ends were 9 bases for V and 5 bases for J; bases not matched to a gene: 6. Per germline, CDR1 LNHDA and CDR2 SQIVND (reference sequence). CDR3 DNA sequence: TGTGCCAGCAGGGAGACAGGGGACAATGAGCAGTTCTTC. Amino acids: CASRETGDNEQFF. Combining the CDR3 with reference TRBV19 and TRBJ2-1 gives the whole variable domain DGGITQSPKYLFRKEGQNVTLSCEQNLNHDAMYWYRQDPGQGLRLIYYSQIVNDFQKGDIAEGYSVSREKKESFPLTVTSAQKNPTAFYLCASRETGDNEQFFGPGTRLTVL.

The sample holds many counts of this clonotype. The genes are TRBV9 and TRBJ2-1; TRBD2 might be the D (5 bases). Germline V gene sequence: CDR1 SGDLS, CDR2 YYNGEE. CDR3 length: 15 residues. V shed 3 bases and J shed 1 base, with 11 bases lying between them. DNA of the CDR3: TGTGCCAGCAGCGGCCGGGAAAAGTCCTACAATGAGCAGTTCTTC. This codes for CASSGREKSYNEQFF.

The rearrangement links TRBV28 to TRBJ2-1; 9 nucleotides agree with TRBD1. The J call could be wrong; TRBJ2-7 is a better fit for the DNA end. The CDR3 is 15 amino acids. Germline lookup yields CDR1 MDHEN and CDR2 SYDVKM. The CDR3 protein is CASSSPGQGPYEQYF. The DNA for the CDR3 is TGTGCCAGCAGTTCGCCGGGACAGGGCCCCTACGAGCAGTACTTC.

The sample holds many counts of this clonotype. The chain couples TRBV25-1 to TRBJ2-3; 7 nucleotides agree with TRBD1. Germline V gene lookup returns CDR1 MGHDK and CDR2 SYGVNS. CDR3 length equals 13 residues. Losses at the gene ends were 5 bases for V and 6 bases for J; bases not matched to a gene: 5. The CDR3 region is CASSNRGSDTQYF. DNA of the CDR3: TGTGCCAGCAGTAACAGGGGAAGTGATACGCAGTATTTT.

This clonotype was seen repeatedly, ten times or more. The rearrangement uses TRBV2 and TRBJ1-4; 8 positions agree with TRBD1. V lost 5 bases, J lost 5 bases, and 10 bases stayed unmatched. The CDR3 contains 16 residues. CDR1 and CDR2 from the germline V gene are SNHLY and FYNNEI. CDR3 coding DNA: TGTGCCAGCAGTCTTTGGGGGACAGGCTCAAATGAAAAACTGTTTTTT. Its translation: CASSLWGTGSNEKLFF.

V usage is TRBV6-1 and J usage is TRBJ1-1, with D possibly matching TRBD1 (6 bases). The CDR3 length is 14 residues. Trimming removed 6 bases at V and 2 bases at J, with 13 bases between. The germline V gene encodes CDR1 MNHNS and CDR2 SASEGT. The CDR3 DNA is TGTGCCAGCAGCGTGACGGACAGAAACACTGAAGCTTTCTTT. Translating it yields CASSVTDRNTEAFF.